Included here is one TCR beta chain sequence, with context. The data were obtained in a study of blood T cell repertoires in COVID-19. Method: immunoSEQ multiplex PCR; TCRdb's copy keeps in-frame clones and lacks some. The top ten hold approximately 1.8% of the sample, which has 400,000 to 500,000 clones, approximately 88% seen once. The TCR originated in a woman aged 40-49 years who had recovered from COVID-19. Specimen: PBMCs or T cells enriched from blood (not recorded which).

DNA of the CDR3: TGTGCCAGCAGCTGGGGGGGGCTGGACTTGAGCTCCTACGAGCAGTACTTC. As protein: CASSWGGLDLSSYEQYF. The chain combines TRBV11-2 with TRBJ2-7, with D possibly being TRBD2 (7 bases). This CDR3 has 17 residues. The ends were cut back, 4 bases at V and 0 bases at J, with 19 bases in the middle. Germline loops: CDR1 SGHAT, CDR2 FQNNGV. Supplemented by reference TRBV11-2 and TRBJ2-7, the full variable domain reads EAGVAQSPRYKIIEKRQSVAFWCNPISGHATLYWYQQILGQGPKLLIQFQNNGVVDDSQLPKDRFSAERLKGVDSTLKIQPAKLEDSAVYLCASSWGGLDLSSYEQYFGPGTRLTVT.